The 10 T cell receptor beta chains in this list originate from one sample, sequenced in a study of control samples from healthy donors and cancer patients. TCRdb's table, derived via immunoSEQ multiplex PCR, lists solely in-frame clones and lacks some. This table has 95,000 to 100,000 clones, 75% to 90% appearing once. Material for sequencing was blood. Receptors were obtained from a man between 25 and 39 years old in good health.

The chain joins TRBV28 to TRBJ2-1; D may be TRBD2 (6 bases). V lost 7 bases and J 0 bases, leaving 7 bases between the germline ends. The CDR3 covers 13 residues. CDR1 is MDHEN, CDR2 SYDVKM, per germline. The CDR3, as DNA: TGTGCCAGCAATAGCGGCTCCTACAATGAGCAGTTCTTC. Its translation is CASNSGSYNEQFF. Full variable domain (missing parts from reference TRBV28 and TRBJ2-1): DVKVTQSSRYLVKRTGEKVFLECVQDMDHENMFWYRQDPGLGLRLIYFSYDVKMKEKGDIPEGYSVSREKKERFSLILESASTNQTSMYLCASNSGSYNEQFFGPGTRLTVL.

The chain has TRBV10-3 and TRBJ2-1, with TRBD2 matching 8 bases. The CDR3 totals 12 residues. Germline loops: CDR1 ENHRY, CDR2 SYGVKD. With 10 bases clipped from V and 5 bases from J, the junction kept 4 bases outside the gene matches. The CDR3 DNA reads as TGTGCCACGCGGGGGGACAACAATGAGCAGTTCTTC. Protein product: CATRGDNNEQFF.

The genes are TRBV4-1 and TRBJ2-5; no firm D call. CDR1 MGHRA and CDR2 YSYEKL come from the germline V gene. The CDR3 is 17 amino acids. V lost 0 bases and J lost 4, with 18 bases in between. CDR3 nucleotides: TGCGCCAGCAGCCAAGAACCCCCCCCTCTGGGCGGAGAGACCCAGTACTTC. Its protein product is CASSQEPPPLGGETQYF.

This clone was picked up one time. The J gene is TRBJ1-1, the V gene TRBV6-5; no definite D call. Trimming took off 6 bases at V and 3 bases at J, with 11 bases between the two ends. The CDR3 has 13 residues. Germline loops: CDR1 MNHEY, CDR2 SVGAGI. The CDR3 DNA is TGTGCCAGCAGCCTAGGGTATTACACTGAAGCTTTCTTT. Translated, it gives CASSLGYYTEAFF.

The chain recombines TRBV11-2 with TRBJ2-5; D gene uncertain. Trimming stripped 2 bases from V and 5 bases from J, with 9 bases between. The CDR3 extends over 13 amino acids. Germline values: CDR1 SGHAT, CDR2 FQNNGV. CDR3 in amino acids: CASSLYLWETQYF. The CDR3 DNA follows: TGTGCCAGCAGCTTATACCTCTGGGAGACCCAGTACTTC.

This clone was observed a single time. The chain is built from TRBV6-5 and TRBJ1-1; no reliable D call. The germline CDR1 and CDR2 sequences are MNHEY and SVGAGI. The CDR3 spans 14 residues. Trimming removed 0 bases at V and 8 bases at J, with 13 bases between. CDR3 bases: TGTGCCAGCAGTTACTCGATGCTTGGGGTCGAAGCTTTCTTT. It specifies CASSYSMLGVEAFF.

The chain joins TRBV5-8 to TRBJ2-3, with a tentative D call TRBD1 (6 bases). The CDR3 length is 18 residues. Germline V gene data show CDR1 as SGHTS and CDR2 as YDEGEE. Trimming removed 0 bases from V and 0 bases from J, with 17 bases in between. CDR3 bases: TGTGCCAGCAGCTTGGGGCCGTCAGGGGCACTTAGCACAGATACGCAGTATTTT. It encodes CASSLGPSGALSTDTQYF. Using reference TRBV5-8 and TRBJ2-3 for the parts outside the CDR3, the full variable domain is EAGVTQSPTHLIKTRGQQATLRCSPISGHTSVYWYQQALGLGLQFLLWYDEGEERNRGNFPPRFSGRQFPNYSSELNVNALELEDSALYLCASSLGPSGALSTDTQYFGPGTRLTVL.

The chain has TRBV7-8 and TRBJ1-3; D is unresolved. Trimming pared 2 bases from V and 4 bases from J, leaving 9 bases between. CDR3 length equals 14 residues. Germline CDR1 reads SGHVS; CDR2 reads FQNEAQ. The CDR3 sequence is CASSLRRLGNTIYF. The CDR3, as DNA: TGTGCCAGCAGCTTAAGGCGTTTAGGAAACACCATATATTTT.

The chain combines TRBV19 with TRBJ2-1; 9 nucleotides agree with TRBD2. Germline V gene data show CDR1 as LNHDA and CDR2 as SQIVND (reference sequence). V dropped 3 bases and J dropped 10; count of bases not matched to a gene: 10. The length of the CDR3 is 15 residues. CDR3 DNA: TGTGCCAGTAGTATCCAGCGGGAGGTTTGGTCGGAGCAGTTCTTC. It yields the protein CASSIQREVWSEQFF.

This clone was seen just once. V usage is TRBV3-1 (or the pseudogene TRBV3-2) and J usage is TRBJ1-6; TRBD1 matches at 8 bases. Germline V gene lookup returns CDR1 LGHDT and CDR2 YNNKEL (reference sequence). The CDR3 spans 18 residues. The V gene end was trimmed by 5 bases and the J gene end by 0 bases; junction bases not matched to a gene: 9. CDR3 DNA: TGTGCCAGCAGCGCTGGGACAGGTACTAACTCCTATAATTCACCCCTCCACTTT. Protein: CASSAGTGTNSYNSPLHF.